These 27 T cell receptor beta chains originate from one sample sequenced in a study of molecular identifiers for immune sequencing clone quantification. Each CDR3 protein is one row after TCRdb ran MiXCR on the PCR reads. This table holds approximately 670,000 distinct CDR3 sequences, 20% found once. Sequenced: naive CD8+ T cells from blood, with Jurkat cell RNA spiked in. This sample's subset: FACS-sorted CD8+CD4-CCR7+CD45RA+ naive T cells. The receptors were gathered from a human donor in good health. Some libraries in this study had Jurkat cell RNA spiked in.

This clonotype was recorded many times. J is TRBJ1-1 and V is TRBV3-1, with D uncertain. This CDR3 has 15 residues. Between the trimmed V and J ends, which lost 2 bases and 0 bases, there was a span of 10 bases. Germline-derived CDR1 and CDR2 are LGHDT and YNNKEL (reference sequence). CDR3 residues: CASSQIFGMNTEAFF. CDR3 coding DNA: TGTGCCAGCAGCCAAATCTTCGGGATGAACACTGAAGCTTTCTTT.

This clonotype was recorded at least ten times. The chain combines TRBV27 with TRBJ2-2; D not resolved. CDR3 length: 14 residues. Germline CDR1 MNHEY, CDR2 SMNVEV (reference sequence). Deletions cut 6 bases from V and 0 bases from J, with 8 bases between. The CDR3 loop reads CASRWAPNTGELFF. The CDR3 DNA reads as TGTGCCAGCAGATGGGCCCCGAACACCGGGGAGCTGTTTTTT.

This clonotype was seen at least ten times. This chain joins TRBV27 and TRBJ1-1; D remains ambiguous. V was cut by 2 bases and J by 0 bases, with 4 bases left in between. Germline CDR1 is MNHEY and CDR2 is SMNVEV (reference sequence). The CDR3 is 13 residues long. Here the CDR3 DNA reads TGTGCCAGCAGTTTAGGGATGAACACTGAAGCTTTCTTT. Its translation: CASSLGMNTEAFF.

This clonotype has a count of ten or more. V gene TRBV28 combines with J gene TRBJ2-3; D ambiguous. The V end lost 3 bases, the J end lost 4 bases, and 8 bases lay between the germline ends. CDR1 MDHEN and CDR2 SYDVKM come from the germline V gene. The CDR3 is 13 residues long. The CDR3 here is CASSFPQPDTQYF. For the CDR3, the DNA is TGTGCCAGCAGTTTCCCACAACCAGATACGCAGTATTTT.

This clonotype was seen repeatedly, ten times or more. In DNA, the CDR3 is TGCGCCAGCAGCCAAGGGGTAAATAGCGCTGGAAACACCATATATTTT. As protein: CASSQGVNSAGNTIYF. This chain uses TRBV4-3 with TRBJ1-3, with unresolved D. V was shortened by 1 base and J by 2 bases, with 12 bases between the two germline ends. Germline CDR1 LGHNA, CDR2 YSLEER. CDR3 length: 16 residues.

This clonotype was counted many times. V gene TRBV12-3 or TRBV12-4 combines with J gene TRBJ1-5; D remains unclear. Deletions cut 3 bases from V and 0 bases from J, with 12 bases between. CDR3 length equals 16 residues. Written as DNA, the CDR3 is TGTGCCAGCAGTTTTGTGGCCGCTTATAGCAATCAGCCCCAGCATTTT. This encodes CASSFVAAYSNQPQHF.

This clonotype was recorded only once. The chain recombines TRBV11-1 with TRBJ2-5; D is possibly TRBD1 (6 bases). V was clipped by 5 bases and J by 5 bases, with 18 bases between them. Per germline, CDR1 SGHAT and CDR2 FQDESV (reference sequence). The CDR3 has 15 residues. The CDR3 is CASSVTSTGLETQYF. DNA for the CDR3: TGTGCCAGCAGCGTAACTAGTACAGGGCTCGAGACCCAGTACTTC.

This clonotype has a single count. A single base separates this from a much larger clone, so it may be a read error. The chain is built from TRBV13 and TRBJ1-1, with 10 bases identical to TRBD1. The CDR3 length is 14 residues. CDR1 and CDR2 (germline): PRHDT, FYEKMQ (reference sequence). The CDR3 sequence is CTSSGGQGETEAFF. The CDR3 nucleotides read TGTACCAGCAGCGGCGGACAGGGGGAAACTGAAGCTTTCTTT.

The J gene is TRBJ2-7, the V gene TRBV10-3; D is possibly TRBD1 or TRBD2 (5 bases each). The CDR3 is 15 amino acids. The germline gives CDR1 ENHRY, CDR2 SYGVKD. Trimming left V 3 bases short and J 4 bases short, with 16 bases between. Here the CDR3 DNA reads TGTGCCATCAGTGATAGAAGGGGACGCGCGTACGAGCAGTACTTC. This translates into CAISDRRGRAYEQYF.

The chain recombines TRBV9 with TRBJ2-1, with D hard to call. The CDR3 is made up of 19 amino acids. Germline CDR1 reads SGDLS; CDR2 reads YYNGEE. V was shortened by 4 bases and J by 0 bases, with 23 bases between the two germline ends. The CDR3 loop is CASSLRLRTDLASYNEQFF. The DNA for the CDR3 is TGTGCCAGCAGCCTAAGGTTAAGAACGGACCTGGCCTCCTACAATGAGCAGTTCTTC.

At least ten counts were recorded for this clonotype. The V call is TRBV4-3, the J call TRBJ1-4; tentative D call: TRBD1 (5 bases). The CDR3 has 15 amino acids. V was pared by 11 bases and J by 6 bases, with 22 bases between. In germline, CDR1 is LGHNA, CDR2 YSLEER. DNA of the CDR3: TGCGCCCGGAACAAGGGCCGGGGGAGGGATGAAAAACTGTTTTTT. Translating it yields CARNKGRGRDEKLFF.

This clonotype has more than one count but fewer than ten. V gene TRBV6-2 or TRBV6-3 combines with J gene TRBJ2-7, with D unclear. The CDR3 extends over 13 amino acids. Germline V gene sequence: CDR1 MNHEY, CDR2 SVGEGT. V was clipped by 6 bases and J by 3 bases, with 12 bases between them. The CDR3 spells CASSLTDDYEQYF. CDR3 DNA sequence: TGTGCCAGCAGCTTGACCGACGACTACGAGCAGTACTTC.

This clonotype was detected many times. J is TRBJ2-5 and V is TRBV28, with D unresolved. The length of the CDR3 is 13 residues. Trimming removed 4 bases from V and 2 bases from J, with 8 bases in between. Germline V CDR1 and CDR2: MDHEN, SYDVKM. For the CDR3, the DNA is TGTGCCAGCAGTTCTCGCCTACAAGAGACCCAGTACTTC. Its protein product is CASSSRLQETQYF.

This clonotype was recorded at least ten times. This chain links TRBV11-2 with TRBJ2-3; unclear D gene. The V end lost 6 bases, the J end lost 2 bases, and 6 bases lay between the germline ends. The CDR3 extends over 12 amino acids. Germline V lookup: CDR1 SGHAT, CDR2 FQNNGV. CDR3 bases: TGTGCCAGCAGATCATTCACAGATACGCAGTATTTT. It codes for CASRSFTDTQYF. The full variable domain, with the rest looked up from reference TRBV11-2 and TRBJ2-3, is EAGVAQSPRYKIIEKRQSVAFWCNPISGHATLYWYQQILGQGPKLLIQFQNNGVVDDSQLPKDRFSAERLKGVDSTLKIQPAKLEDSAVYLCASRSFTDTQYFGPGTRLTVL.

This clonotype was seen many times. This chain links TRBV6-2 or TRBV6-3 with TRBJ2-5, with 8 positions matching TRBD2. Per the germline V gene, CDR1 is MNHEY and CDR2 is SVGEGT. With 5 bases clipped from V and 2 bases from J, the junction kept 13 bases outside the gene matches. CDR3 length equals 17 residues. CDR3 amino acids: CASSQSRVAGPQETQYF. DNA for the CDR3: TGTGCCAGCAGTCAGAGCCGGGTAGCGGGGCCGCAAGAGACCCAGTACTTC.

Many counts were recorded for this clonotype. The rearrangement joins TRBV6-5 to TRBJ2-7, with TRBD1 as a possible D gene (6 bases). The CDR3 length is 16 residues. Trimming took off 6 bases at V and 2 bases at J, with 20 bases between the two ends. The germline gives CDR1 MNHEY, CDR2 SVGAGI. CDR3 protein: CASSLTPGVGTYEQYF. The CDR3 DNA follows: TGTGCCAGCAGCCTAACCCCAGGGGTTGGGACCTACGAGCAGTACTTC.

In this sample, this clonotype turned up many times. The chain uses TRBV5-1 and TRBJ2-7, with D possibly matching TRBD1 (6 bases). The CDR3 is 14 residues long. V lost 5 bases and J lost 7, with 19 bases in between. Germline CDR1 reads SGHRS; CDR2 reads YFSETQ. The CDR3: CASSYPTGNGEQYF. The DNA for the CDR3 is TGCGCCAGCAGTTATCCCACAGGGAATGGAGAGCAGTACTTC.

J is TRBJ2-6 and V is TRBV9; D is possibly TRBD2 (5 bases). Germline CDR1 is SGDLS and CDR2 is YYNGEE. V lost 3 bases and J lost 1, with 17 bases in between. CDR3 length equals 18 residues. The CDR3 bases are TGTGCCAGCAGCGCAATCGGGGTGCCGAGTTCTGGGGCCAACGTCCTGACTTTC. Its translation: CASSAIGVPSSGANVLTF.

Turning to this clonotype: A much more abundant neighbour one base away suggests this may be a read error. The V gene is TRBV28, the J gene TRBJ2-5; 9 bases match TRBD1. V trimming: 5 bases; J trimming: 0 bases; junction bases outside the gene matches: 19. Per germline, CDR1 MDHEN and CDR2 SYDVKM. This CDR3 is built from 20 residues. The CDR3 region is CASSLPTDPGQGKYQETQYF. Written as DNA, the CDR3 is TGTGCCAGCAGTCTCCCGACGGACCCGGGACAGGGAAAATACCAAGAGACCCAGTACTTC.

Regarding this clonotype: A much larger clone sits a single nucleotide away, making a read error possible. The genes are TRBV29-1 and TRBJ2-1, with D maybe TRBD1 (6 bases). The CDR3 length is 14 residues. V was clipped by 7 bases and J by 2 bases, with 15 bases between them. The germline gives CDR1 SQVTM, CDR2 ANQGSEA. The DNA of the CDR3 is TGCAGCGGAGAAGACAGGTCCCCCTACAATGAGCAGTTCTTC. Translation: CSGEDRSPYNEQFF.

The sample holds many counts of this clonotype. This chain uses TRBV6-1 with TRBJ2-7; no reliable D call. V was pared by 8 bases and J by 2 bases, with 13 bases between. Germline V lookup: CDR1 MNHNS, CDR2 SASEGT. This CDR3 has 13 residues. CDR3 in amino acids: CASWTDRTYEQYF. The CDR3 bases are TGTGCCAGCTGGACGGATAGAACCTACGAGCAGTACTTC.

This clonotype was found many times. The chain recombines TRBV2 with TRBJ2-1, with 12 nucleotides matching TRBD2. Germline values: CDR1 SNHLY, CDR2 FYNNEI. This CDR3 contains 13 residues. Losses at the gene ends were 8 bases for V and 8 bases for J; bases not matched to a gene: 4. The CDR3 spells CASPSGRDDEQFF. The DNA of the CDR3 is TGTGCCAGCCCTAGCGGGAGGGATGATGAGCAGTTCTTC.

This clonotype occurred many times. The gene calls are TRBV4-2 and TRBJ1-3; D is perhaps TRBD1 (6 bases). CDR1 LGHNA and CDR2 YNFKEQ come from the germline V gene. V lost 0 bases and J lost 1, with 7 bases in between. The length of the CDR3 is 15 residues. CDR3 sequence (DNA): TGTGCCAGCAGCCAAGAACAGGGTTCTGGAAACACCATATATTTT. Translated, it gives CASSQEQGSGNTIYF.

This clonotype was counted many times. CDR3 region: CASTRSGLAKNIQYF. The CDR3 DNA sequence: TGTGCCAGCACCCGGTCGGGACTAGCCAAAAACATTCAGTACTTC. The V gene is TRBV6-6, the J gene TRBJ2-4, with D perhaps TRBD2 (6 bases). This CDR3 is 15 amino acids long. V lost 7 bases and J lost 0, with 13 bases in between. In germline, CDR1 is MNHNY, CDR2 SVGAGI (reference sequence).

A word on this clonotype: This may be a read error, as it is one base from a much larger clone. The chain recombines TRBV6-2 or TRBV6-3 with TRBJ1-1, with D possibly being TRBD1 (6 bases). V gave up 2 bases and J gave up 7 bases, with 17 bases separating them. Germline V lookup: CDR1 MNHEY, CDR2 SVGEGT. The CDR3 spans 15 residues. The CDR3 is CASSYTGGWDIEAFF. The CDR3 region has the DNA TGTGCCAGCAGTTACACGGGGGGCTGGGACATTGAAGCTTTCTTT.

As for this clonotype: This likely comes from a read error, as the CDR3 has no conserved phenylalanine or tryptophan at its end. This chain connects TRBV6-6 to TRBJ1-2; possibly TRBD1 for D (5 bases). Trimming took off 6 bases at V and 4 bases at J, with 15 bases between the two ends. The germline gives CDR1 MNHNY, CDR2 SVGAGI (reference sequence). The CDR3 totals 14 residues. The CDR3 loop is CASSYRDSPYGYTS. The DNA for the CDR3 is TGTGCCAGCAGCTACCGCGACAGTCCCTATGGCTACACCTCC.

The chain links TRBV6-2 or TRBV6-3 to TRBJ2-7, with no clear D. V lost 6 bases and J lost 5, with 14 bases in between. The CDR3 is 13 residues long. Germline values: CDR1 MNHEY, CDR2 SVGEGT. The CDR3 loop reads CASSTGPRNEQYF. In DNA, the CDR3 is TGTGCCAGCAGCACCGGGCCTCGCAACGAGCAGTACTTC.